This TCR beta chain was documented in a study of blood T cell repertoires in COVID-19. Study-level information: COVID-19 samples collected from the United States, Italy and Spain covered acute and convalescent phases. Sources were T cells, B-cell-depleted T cells, or PBMCs; the material itself was cDNA or gDNA.

V shed 0 bases and J shed 5 bases, with 8 bases lying between them. Germline V gene data show CDR1 as SGDLS and CDR2 as YYNGEE. The CDR3 extends over 13 amino acids. Libraries were prepared by immunoSEQ multiplex PCR; TCRdb keeps only in-frame clonotypes and omits some of them. The sample lists 60,000 to 75,000 clones, almost 85% occurring once. The material sequenced was peripheral blood. This clonotype was sampled from a human donor in a cohort sampled during active COVID-19. The rearrangement links TRBV9 to TRBJ1-1; no clear D. This chain's CDR3 is CASSVVSGTEAFF. The CDR3, as DNA: TGTGCCAGCAGCGTAGTGAGCGGGACTGAAGCTTTCTTT.